The next 27 T cell receptor beta chains were all read from a single sample in a study of technical replicates of blood from a few donors. Clones were read by immunoSEQ multiplex PCR, and TCRdb kept only the in-frame ones, dropping some. This table holds 75,000 to 85,000 clones, 90% to 96% found once. The sequenced material came from T cells isolated from PBMCs. These receptor sequences come from a human donor in good health.

The chain links TRBV11-2 to TRBJ2-7, with a tentative D call TRBD1 (6 bases). The V gene's germline CDR1 is SGHAT and CDR2 FQNNGV. This CDR3 comprises 13 residues. V was cut by 5 bases and J by 2 bases, with 10 bases left in between. In DNA, the CDR3 is TGTGCCAGCAGCCCGGGACACACCTACGAGCAGTACTTC. Translated, it gives CASSPGHTYEQYF.

This clone was seen once. The chain uses TRBV11-3 and TRBJ2-3; TRBD1 matches 8 bases. The CDR3 is 17 residues long. Germline CDR1 SGHNT, CDR2 YENEEA. V lost 0 bases, J lost 2 bases, and 7 bases stayed unmatched. In nucleotides, the CDR3 is TGTGCCAGCAGCTTAGACAGGGGGCCTAGCGCCACAGATACGCAGTATTTT. Translated: CASSLDRGPSATDTQYF.

The chain combines TRBV25-1 with TRBJ2-3; tentative D call: TRBD2 (6 bases). Germline assignment: CDR1 MGHDK and CDR2 SYGVNS. Trimming took 4 bases from V and 6 from J, leaving 14 bases between them. The CDR3 is 14 amino acids. The CDR3 reads CASSAGERGDTQYF. DNA for the CDR3: TGTGCCAGCAGTGCGGGAGAACGAGGGGATACGCAGTATTTT.

V gene TRBV27 combines with J gene TRBJ1-1; D not resolved. The CDR3 covers 13 residues. V lost 7 bases and J lost 1, with 10 bases in between. Germline-derived CDR1 and CDR2 are MNHEY and SMNVEV (reference sequence). This CDR3 is CASTLRQNTEAFF. As DNA, the CDR3 is TGTGCCAGCACTTTGCGACAGAACACTGAAGCTTTCTTT.

In its sample, this clone was seen a few times. The chain couples TRBV5-1 to TRBJ1-5; 9 nucleotides line up with TRBD1. The V segment lost 4 bases and the J segment 5 bases; nucleotides outside the gene matches: 4. This CDR3 spans 14 amino acids. Germline V CDR1 and CDR2: SGHRS, YFSETQ. CDR3 region: CASSPWDRDQPQHF. The DNA for the CDR3 is TGCGCCAGCAGCCCGTGGGACAGGGATCAGCCCCAGCATTTT.

The chain recombines TRBV6-5 with TRBJ1-5; D ambiguous. The V gene's germline CDR1 is MNHEY and CDR2 SVGAGI. The CDR3 runs 15 residues. V lost 6 bases to trimming and J lost 3 bases, with 15 bases between them. CDR3: CASSPTTANNQPQHF. CDR3 sequence (DNA): TGTGCCAGCAGCCCCACTACGGCTAACAATCAGCCCCAGCATTTT.

In this sample, this clone turned up once. The chain combines TRBV9 with TRBJ1-5; perhaps TRBD1 as D (6 bases). The CDR3 consists of 20 residues. The V end was cut by 3 bases, the J end by 7 bases, with 32 bases between. Germline CDR1 SGDLS, CDR2 YYNGEE. CDR3 loop: CASSALPADNEGGLGQPQHF. The CDR3 bases are TGTGCCAGCAGCGCATTACCCGCCGATAACGAGGGGGGACTAGGACAGCCCCAGCATTTT.

The chain employs TRBV7-3 and TRBJ2-1; no firm D call. V lost 1 base and J 0 bases, leaving 10 bases between the germline ends. Per germline, CDR1 SGHTA and CDR2 FQGTGA. The CDR3 length is 16 residues. The CDR3 DNA follows: TGTGCCAGCAGCTTAAGTATAGTGAGCTCCTACAATGAGCAGTTCTTC. Translated, it gives CASSLSIVSSYNEQFF. The full variable domain, with the rest looked up from reference TRBV7-3 and TRBJ2-1, is GAGVSQTPSNKVTEKGKYVELRCDPISGHTALYWYRQSLGQGPEFLIYFQGTGAADDSGLPNDRFFAVRPEGSVSTLKIQRTERGDSAVYLCASSLSIVSSYNEQFFGPGTRLTVL.

DNA for the CDR3: TGTGCCAGCAGCTGGGGGACAGGAGATTACGAGCAGTACTTC. Translating gives CASSWGTGDYEQYF. V is TRBV5-6 and J is TRBJ2-7, with 8 bases aligning to TRBD1. The length of the CDR3 is 14 residues. V shed 3 bases and J 4 bases; nucleotides not matched to a gene: 6. Germline values: CDR1 SGHDT, CDR2 YYEEEE.

The CDR3 protein is CASSSLGQGPEQYF. The CDR3 nucleotides are TGTGCCAGCAGTTCCCTAGGACAGGGACCCGAGCAGTACTTC. The chain carries TRBV27 and TRBJ2-7; 8 bases map to TRBD1. CDR1 MNHEY and CDR2 SMNVEV come from the germline V gene (reference sequence). The V gene end was trimmed by 4 bases and the J gene end by 6 bases; junction bases not matched to a gene: 8. The CDR3 has 14 amino acids.

In DNA form, the CDR3 reads TGTGCCAGCAGTAGTAGGACTGGCCTGAACACCGGGGAGCTGTTTTTT. As protein: CASSSRTGLNTGELFF. V usage is TRBV27 and J usage is TRBJ2-2, with D perhaps matching TRBD2 (5 bases). V lost 5 bases, J lost 1 base, and 14 bases lay in between. Germline V gene lookup returns CDR1 MNHEY and CDR2 SMNVEV (reference sequence). The CDR3 loop spans 16 amino acids.

This rearrangement joins TRBV30 to TRBJ1-5; a possible D gene is TRBD1 (5 bases). CDR1 and CDR2 from the germline V gene are GTSNPN and SVGIG (reference sequence). V was clipped by 2 bases and J by 9 bases, with 17 bases between them. This CDR3 comprises 14 residues. The CDR3: CAWSPPPAGRPQHF. CDR3 in DNA: TGTGCCTGGAGTCCCCCCCCAGCAGGGCGGCCCCAGCATTTT. The full variable domain, rest sourced from reference TRBV30 and TRBJ1-5, is SQTIHQWPATLVQPVGSPLSLECTVEGTSNPNLYWYRQAAGRGLQLLFYSVGIGQISSEVPQNLSASRPQDRQFILSSKKLLLSDSGFYLCAWSPPPAGRPQHFGDGTRLSIL.

This sequence joins TRBV9 and TRBJ1-1, with 8 bases fitting TRBD1. The CDR3 spans 16 residues. CDR1 SGDLS and CDR2 YYNGEE come from the germline V gene. V shed 3 bases, J shed 0 bases, and the junction held 7 bases outside the gene matches. The DNA for the CDR3 is TGTGCCAGCAGCGCGCTACAGGGGGGTATGAACACTGAAGCTTTCTTT. Its translation: CASSALQGGMNTEAFF.

The chain recombines TRBV4-2 with TRBJ2-7, with D possibly TRBD2 on 5 matching bases. V was clipped by 1 base and J by 4 bases, with 20 bases between them. In germline, CDR1 is LGHNA, CDR2 YNFKEQ. The CDR3 runs 17 residues. CDR3 protein: CASSQVARDSPFYEQYF. The CDR3 DNA is TGTGCCAGCAGCCAAGTTGCGAGGGATTCCCCTTTTTACGAGCAGTACTTC.

CDR3 residues: CSVDVNEQFF. DNA of the CDR3: TGCAGCGTTGACGTTAATGAGCAGTTCTTC. This chain links TRBV29-1 with TRBJ2-1; no clear D gene. Looked up from germline, CDR1 is SQVTM and CDR2 is ANQGSEA. The CDR3 contains 10 residues. The ends were cut back, 3 bases at V and 7 bases at J, with 4 bases in the middle.

V and J are TRBV6-1 and TRBJ2-5; no clear D gene. Germline CDR1 MNHNS, CDR2 SASEGT. There are 13 residues in the CDR3. Trimming removed 3 bases at V and 5 bases at J, with 10 bases between. For the CDR3, the DNA is TGTGCCAGCAGTGAGACGGGTTACGAGACCCAGTACTTC. It specifies CASSETGYETQYF.

This clone has just one count. This chain connects TRBV30 to TRBJ1-2; D is possibly TRBD1 (6 bases). Germline assignment: CDR1 GTSNPN and CDR2 SVGIG (reference sequence). V was shortened by 6 bases and J by 3 bases, with 11 bases between the two germline ends. This CDR3 has 12 amino acids. The chain's CDR3 is CACLTGHYGYTF. Written as DNA, the CDR3 is TGTGCCTGCCTTACAGGGCACTATGGCTACACCTTC. Full variable domain (remainder filled in from reference TRBV30 and TRBJ1-2): SQTIHQWPATLVQPVGSPLSLECTVEGTSNPNLYWYRQAAGRGLQLLFYSVGIGQISSEVPQNLSASRPQDRQFILSSKKLLLSDSGFYLCACLTGHYGYTFGSGTRLTVV.

The V call is TRBV6-5, the J call TRBJ1-1; D is unclear. V was trimmed by 9 bases and J by 7 bases, leaving 9 bases between them. This CDR3 contains 10 residues. Looked up from germline, CDR1 is MNHEY and CDR2 is SVGAGI. CDR3 amino acids: CASKILEAFF. The CDR3 DNA reads TGTGCCAGTAAAATCCTTGAAGCTTTCTTT.

V and J are TRBV5-8 and TRBJ1-1; D gene unclear. Looked up from germline, CDR1 is SGHTS and CDR2 is YDEGEE. V was trimmed by 1 base and J by 3 bases, leaving 4 bases between them. This CDR3 has 12 residues. CDR3 nucleotides: TGTGCCAGCAGCTTGTCGTACACTGAAGCTTTCTTT. Translated: CASSLSYTEAFF.

The chain couples TRBV6-5 to TRBJ2-7; 7 positions agree with TRBD2. Unmatched junction bases numbered 1, after V lost 2 bases and J lost 0 bases. This CDR3 spans 14 amino acids. In germline, CDR1 is MNHEY, CDR2 SVGAGI. In DNA form, the CDR3 reads TGTGCCAGCAGTTACGGGGGGGTCTCCTACGAGCAGTACTTC. Protein sequence: CASSYGGVSYEQYF.

The chain employs TRBV27 and TRBJ1-5; weak D call: TRBD1 (5 bases). There are 19 residues in the CDR3. Germline CDR1 MNHEY, CDR2 SMNVEV (reference sequence). Trimming took off 6 bases at V and 0 bases at J, with 24 bases between the two ends. CDR3 nucleotides: TGTGCCAGCAGAAAACAAGGACATACGAACTTATTTAGCAATCAGCCCCAGCATTTT. Translated, it gives CASRKQGHTNLFSNQPQHF.

This sequence joins TRBV6-1 and TRBJ1-5; 9 nucleotides line up with TRBD1. The trim removed 2 bases at V and 6 bases at J, leaving 5 bases unmatched. The CDR3 is 15 amino acids. CDR1 is MNHNS and CDR2 is SASEGT in the germline V gene. In DNA form, the CDR3 reads TGTGCCAGCAGTGAAAACCGGGACAGGGCTCAGCCCCAGCATTTT. Translated: CASSENRDRAQPQHF.

CDR3 protein: CASSQVVSDGVYSNQPQHF. The CDR3 DNA reads as TGTGCCAGCAGCCAAGTGGTCTCAGACGGGGTATATAGCAATCAGCCCCAGCATTTT. The rearrangement links TRBV4-2 to TRBJ1-5, with no clear D. Germline V gene lookup returns CDR1 LGHNA and CDR2 YNFKEQ. The V end lost 1 base, the J end lost 0 bases, and 19 bases lay between the germline ends. The CDR3 spans 19 residues.

This chain uses TRBV6-6 with TRBJ1-3; D remains unclear. The V end lost 7 bases, the J end lost 4 bases, and 14 bases lay between the germline ends. The CDR3 is 14 residues long. Per the germline V gene, CDR1 is MNHNY and CDR2 is SVGAGI (reference sequence). In DNA, the CDR3 is TGTGCCAGCAAATTTAAAGACTCGGGAAACACCATATATTTT. This encodes CASKFKDSGNTIYF.

The chain is built from TRBV28 and TRBJ1-1; D gene ambiguous. This CDR3 has 13 amino acids. The germline gives CDR1 MDHEN, CDR2 SYDVKM. V was cut by 7 bases and J by 0 bases, with 9 bases left in between. CDR3 residues: CASTTFLNTEAFF. CDR3 nucleotides: TGTGCCAGCACCACTTTCCTGAACACTGAAGCTTTCTTT.

V and J are TRBV27 and TRBJ1-1; the D gene is possibly TRBD1 (5 bases). The CDR3 covers 13 residues. In germline, CDR1 is MNHEY, CDR2 SMNVEV (reference sequence). Trimming pared 5 bases from V and 0 bases from J, leaving 7 bases between. CDR3 protein: CASSPTVNTEAFF. The CDR3 coding sequence is TGTGCCAGCAGTCCGACAGTGAACACTGAAGCTTTCTTT.

V and J are TRBV7-3 and TRBJ2-3, with D uncertain. CDR1 and CDR2 (germline): SGHTA, FQGTGA. The CDR3 has 12 amino acids. Trimming removed 2 bases from V and 4 bases from J, with 4 bases in between. In nucleotides, the CDR3 is TGTGCCAGCAGCTTAGCGCCAGATACGCAGTATTTT. The encoded protein is CASSLAPDTQYF.